Here is one T cell receptor (beta chain) with its context. Its antigen remains unidentified. This table comes from immunoSEQ multiplex PCR, and its TCRdb copy is limited to in-frame clones, with some not included. The table lists about 26,000 clones, 80% to 90% of them singletons. The V gene lost 5 bases and the J gene lost 1 base, with 12 bases spanning the gap. Germline CDR1 and CDR2: SGHTA and FQGTGA. CDR3 size: 15 residues. The data are from a study of T cell clonotyping in hematopoietic cell transplantation. As for the study in general: Pretransplant recipient samples were taken after cytoreduction.

As for time point: recipient sample about 28 days before transplant, after cytoreduction. Findings and limits, study-wide: At the given depth, recipient repertoires were over 95% de novo clonotypes. Without cell sorting, CD4 versus CD8 contributions remain unresolved.

The J gene is TRBJ2-1, the V gene TRBV7-3; tentative D call: TRBD2 (6 bases). Specimen: peripheral blood mononuclear cells, collected before stem cell transplant. This TCR came from an older woman with acute myeloid leukemia. Some clones in this sample may be carry-over from other donors' samples. The CDR3 DNA is TGTGCCAGCAGCCACGGGACTTCTTCCTACAATGAGCAGTTCTTC. As protein: CASSHGTSSYNEQFF.